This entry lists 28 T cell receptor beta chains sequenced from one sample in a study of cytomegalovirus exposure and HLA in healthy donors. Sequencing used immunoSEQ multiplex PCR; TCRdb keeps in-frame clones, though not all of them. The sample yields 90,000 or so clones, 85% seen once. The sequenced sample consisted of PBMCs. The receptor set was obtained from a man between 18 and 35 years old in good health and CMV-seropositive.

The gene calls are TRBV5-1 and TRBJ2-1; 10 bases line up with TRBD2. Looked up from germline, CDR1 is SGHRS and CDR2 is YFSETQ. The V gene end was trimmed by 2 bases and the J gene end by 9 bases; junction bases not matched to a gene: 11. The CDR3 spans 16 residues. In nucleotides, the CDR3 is TGCGCCAGCAGCTTCCCTCCTAGCGGGAGAAGGGGTGAGCAGTTCTTC. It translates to CASSFPPSGRRGEQFF.

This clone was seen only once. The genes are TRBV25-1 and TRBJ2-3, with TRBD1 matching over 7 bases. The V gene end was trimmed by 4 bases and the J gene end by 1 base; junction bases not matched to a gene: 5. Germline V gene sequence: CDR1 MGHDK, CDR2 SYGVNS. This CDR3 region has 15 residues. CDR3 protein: CASSGFGTGTDTQYF. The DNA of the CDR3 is TGTGCCAGCAGTGGATTCGGGACAGGCACAGATACGCAGTATTTT.

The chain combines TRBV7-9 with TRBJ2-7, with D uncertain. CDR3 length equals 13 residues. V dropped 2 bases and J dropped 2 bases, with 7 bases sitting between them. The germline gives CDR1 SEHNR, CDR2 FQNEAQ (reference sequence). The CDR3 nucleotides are TGTGCCAGCAGCTTAATGACAACCTACGAGCAGTACTTC. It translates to CASSLMTTYEQYF.

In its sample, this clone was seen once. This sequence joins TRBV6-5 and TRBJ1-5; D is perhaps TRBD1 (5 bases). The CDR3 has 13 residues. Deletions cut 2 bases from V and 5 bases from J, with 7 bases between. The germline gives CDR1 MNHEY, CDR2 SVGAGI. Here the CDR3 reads CASSYGAHQPQHF. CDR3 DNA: TGTGCCAGCAGTTACGGGGCACATCAGCCCCAGCATTTT.

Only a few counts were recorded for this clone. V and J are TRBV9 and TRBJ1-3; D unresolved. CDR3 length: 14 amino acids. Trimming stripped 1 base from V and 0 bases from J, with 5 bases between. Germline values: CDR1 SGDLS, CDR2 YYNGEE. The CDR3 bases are TGTGCCAGCAGCGTAAAGAGCTCTGGAAACACCATATATTTT. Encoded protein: CASSVKSSGNTIYF.

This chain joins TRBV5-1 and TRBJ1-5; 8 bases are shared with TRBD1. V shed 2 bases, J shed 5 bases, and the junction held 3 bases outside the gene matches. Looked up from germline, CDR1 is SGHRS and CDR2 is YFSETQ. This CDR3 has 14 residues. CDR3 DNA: TGCGCCAGCAGCTTAGGACAGGGCCATCAGCCCCAGCATTTT. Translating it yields CASSLGQGHQPQHF.

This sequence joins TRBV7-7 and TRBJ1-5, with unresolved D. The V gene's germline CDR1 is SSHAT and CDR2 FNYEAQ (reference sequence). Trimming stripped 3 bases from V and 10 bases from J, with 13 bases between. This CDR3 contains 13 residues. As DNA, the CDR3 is TGTGCCAGCAGCTTGAGGTTGGGTCAACCCCAGCATTTT. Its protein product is CASSLRLGQPQHF.

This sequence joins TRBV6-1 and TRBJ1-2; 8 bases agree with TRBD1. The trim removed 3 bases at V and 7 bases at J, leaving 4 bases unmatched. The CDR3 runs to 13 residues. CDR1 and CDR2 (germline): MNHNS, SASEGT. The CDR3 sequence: CASSELRGPGYTF. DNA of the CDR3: TGTGCCAGCAGTGAGCTCAGGGGGCCTGGCTACACCTTC.

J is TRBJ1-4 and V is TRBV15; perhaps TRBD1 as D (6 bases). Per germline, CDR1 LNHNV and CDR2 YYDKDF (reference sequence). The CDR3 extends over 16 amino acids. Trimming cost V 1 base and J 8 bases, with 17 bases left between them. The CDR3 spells CATSRGGGREGEKLFF. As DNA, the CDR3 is TGTGCCACCAGCAGAGGGGGGGGCAGGGAAGGCGAAAAACTGTTTTTT.

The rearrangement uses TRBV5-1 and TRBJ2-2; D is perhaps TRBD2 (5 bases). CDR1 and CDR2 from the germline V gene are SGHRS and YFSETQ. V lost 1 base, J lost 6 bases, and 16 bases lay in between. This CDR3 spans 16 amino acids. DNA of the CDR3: TGCGCCAGCAGCTTGAGTATGGGGAGATGGGCCGGGGAGCTGTTTTTT. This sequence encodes CASSLSMGRWAGELFF. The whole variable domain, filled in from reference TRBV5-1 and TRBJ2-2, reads KAGVTQTPRYLIKTRGQQVTLSCSPISGHRSVSWYQQTPGQGLQFLFEYFSETQRNKGNFPGRFSGRQFSNSRSEMNVSTLELGDSALYLCASSLSMGRWAGELFFGEGSRLTVL.

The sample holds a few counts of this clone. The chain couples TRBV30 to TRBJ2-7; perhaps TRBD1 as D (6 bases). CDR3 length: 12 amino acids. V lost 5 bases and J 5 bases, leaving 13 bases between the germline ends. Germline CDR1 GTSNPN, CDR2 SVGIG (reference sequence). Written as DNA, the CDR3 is TGTGCCTGGCTTACAGGGTCCCACGAGCAGTACTTC. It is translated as CAWLTGSHEQYF.

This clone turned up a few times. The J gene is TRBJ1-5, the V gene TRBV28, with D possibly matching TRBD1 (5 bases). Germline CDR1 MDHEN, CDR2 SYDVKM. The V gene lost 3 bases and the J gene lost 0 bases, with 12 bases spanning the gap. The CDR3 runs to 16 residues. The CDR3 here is CASSFGTGHSNQPQHF. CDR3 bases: TGTGCCAGCAGTTTCGGAACAGGTCATAGCAATCAGCCCCAGCATTTT.

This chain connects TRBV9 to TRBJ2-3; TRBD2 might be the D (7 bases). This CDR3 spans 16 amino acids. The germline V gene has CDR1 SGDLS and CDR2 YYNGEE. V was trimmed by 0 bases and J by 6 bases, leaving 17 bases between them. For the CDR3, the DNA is TGTGCCAGCAGCGTAGAGTACGGGTGGGGGGGCGATACGCAGTATTTT. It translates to CASSVEYGWGGDTQYF.

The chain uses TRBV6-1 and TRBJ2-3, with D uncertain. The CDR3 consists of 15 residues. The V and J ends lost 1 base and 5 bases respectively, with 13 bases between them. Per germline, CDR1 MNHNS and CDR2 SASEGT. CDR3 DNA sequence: TGTGCCAGCAGTGAAGGTGGGCCGGCCGGAGATACGCAGTATTTT. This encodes CASSEGGPAGDTQYF.

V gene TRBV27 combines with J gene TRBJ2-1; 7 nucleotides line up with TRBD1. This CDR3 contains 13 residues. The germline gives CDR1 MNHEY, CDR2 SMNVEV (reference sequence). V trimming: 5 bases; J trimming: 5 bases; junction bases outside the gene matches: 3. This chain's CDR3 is CASSLQGDNEQFF. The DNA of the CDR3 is TGTGCCAGCAGTCTTCAGGGGGACAATGAGCAGTTCTTC.

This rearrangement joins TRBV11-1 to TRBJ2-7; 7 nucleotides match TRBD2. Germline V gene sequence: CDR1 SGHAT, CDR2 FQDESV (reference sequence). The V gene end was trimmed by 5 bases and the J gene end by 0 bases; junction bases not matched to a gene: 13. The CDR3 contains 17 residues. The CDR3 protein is CASSPSQRDESSYEQYV. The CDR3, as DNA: TGTGCCAGCAGCCCCAGCCAGCGGGACGAGAGCTCCTACGAGCAGTACGTC.

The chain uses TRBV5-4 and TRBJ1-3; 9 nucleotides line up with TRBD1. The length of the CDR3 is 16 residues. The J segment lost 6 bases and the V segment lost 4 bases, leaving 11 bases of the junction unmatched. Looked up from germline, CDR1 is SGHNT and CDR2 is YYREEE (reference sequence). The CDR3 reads CASSVSTGGILNTIYF. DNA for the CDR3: TGTGCCAGCAGCGTCTCGACAGGGGGAATCCTAAACACCATATATTTT.

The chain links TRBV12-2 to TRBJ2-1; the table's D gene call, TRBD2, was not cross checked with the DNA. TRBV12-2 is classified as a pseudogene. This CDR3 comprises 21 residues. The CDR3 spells CASRFCPGGLAFPGSYNEQFF. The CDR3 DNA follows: TGTGCAAGTCGCTTTTGCCCGGGGGGACTAGCTTTCCCGGGGTCATACAATGAGCAGTTCTTC.

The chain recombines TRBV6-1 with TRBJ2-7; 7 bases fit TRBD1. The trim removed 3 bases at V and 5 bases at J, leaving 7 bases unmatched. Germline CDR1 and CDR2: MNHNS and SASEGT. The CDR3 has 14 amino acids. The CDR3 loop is CASSELDRVHEQYF. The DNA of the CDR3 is TGTGCCAGCAGTGAGCTTGACAGGGTCCACGAGCAGTACTTC.

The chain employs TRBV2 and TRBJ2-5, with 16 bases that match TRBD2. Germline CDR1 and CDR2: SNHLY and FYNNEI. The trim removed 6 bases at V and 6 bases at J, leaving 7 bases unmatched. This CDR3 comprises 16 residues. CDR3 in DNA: TGTGCCAGCAGGGGGACTAGCGGGAGGGCCTTTAAGACCCAGTACTTC. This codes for CASRGTSGRAFKTQYF.

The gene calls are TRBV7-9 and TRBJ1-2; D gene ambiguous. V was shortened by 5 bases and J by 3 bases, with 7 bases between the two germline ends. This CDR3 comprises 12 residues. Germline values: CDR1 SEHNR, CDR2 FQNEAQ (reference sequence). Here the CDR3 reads CASSLQDYGYTF. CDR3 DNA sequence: TGTGCCAGCAGCCTCCAGGACTATGGCTACACCTTC.

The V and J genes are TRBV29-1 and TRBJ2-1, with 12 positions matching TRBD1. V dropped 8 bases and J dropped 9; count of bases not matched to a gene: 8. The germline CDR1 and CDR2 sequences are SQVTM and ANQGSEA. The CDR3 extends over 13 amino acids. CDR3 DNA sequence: TGCAGCTTGAGCCGGGACAGGGGGCGTGAGCAGTTCTTC. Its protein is CSLSRDRGREQFF.

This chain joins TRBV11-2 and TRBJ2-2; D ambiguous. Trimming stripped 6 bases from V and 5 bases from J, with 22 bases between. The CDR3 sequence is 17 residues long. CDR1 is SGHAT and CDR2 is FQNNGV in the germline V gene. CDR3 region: CASRPTFRGHSTGELFF. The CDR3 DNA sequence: TGTGCCAGCAGACCAACCTTCCGTGGTCACTCAACCGGGGAGCTGTTTTTT.

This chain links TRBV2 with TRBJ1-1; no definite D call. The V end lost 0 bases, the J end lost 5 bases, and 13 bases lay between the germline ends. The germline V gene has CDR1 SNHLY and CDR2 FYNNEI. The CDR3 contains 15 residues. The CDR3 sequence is CASSEAPGWRTEAFF. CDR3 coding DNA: TGTGCCAGCAGTGAAGCCCCGGGTTGGAGGACTGAAGCTTTCTTT.

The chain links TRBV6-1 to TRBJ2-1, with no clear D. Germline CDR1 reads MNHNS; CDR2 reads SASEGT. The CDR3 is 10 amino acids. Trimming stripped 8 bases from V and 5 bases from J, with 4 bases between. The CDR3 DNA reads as TGTGCCAGCGCGAACAATGAGCAGTTCTTC. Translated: CASANNEQFF.

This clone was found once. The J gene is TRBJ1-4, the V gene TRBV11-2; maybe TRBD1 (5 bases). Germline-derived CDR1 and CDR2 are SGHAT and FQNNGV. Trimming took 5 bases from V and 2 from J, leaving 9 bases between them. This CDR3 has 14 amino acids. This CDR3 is CASSRGGTNEKLFF. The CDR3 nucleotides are TGTGCCAGCAGCCGCGGGGGGACTAATGAAAAACTGTTTTTT.

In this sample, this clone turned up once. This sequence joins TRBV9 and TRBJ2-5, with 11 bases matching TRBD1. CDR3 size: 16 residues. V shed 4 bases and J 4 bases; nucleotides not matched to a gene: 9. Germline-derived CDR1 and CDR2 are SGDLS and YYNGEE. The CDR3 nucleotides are TGTGCCAGCAGCCCACAAGGACAGGGGGCCGGAGAGACCCAGTACTTC. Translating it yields CASSPQGQGAGETQYF.

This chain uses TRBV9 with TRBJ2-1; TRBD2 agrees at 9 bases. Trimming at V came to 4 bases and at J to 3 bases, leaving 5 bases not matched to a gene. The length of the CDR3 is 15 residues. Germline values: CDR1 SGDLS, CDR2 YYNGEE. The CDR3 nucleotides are TGTGCCAGCAGCCCCAGACTAGCGGACTACAATGAGCAGTTCTTC. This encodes CASSPRLADYNEQFF.